This TCR beta chain was sequenced during a study of blood T cell repertoires in COVID-19. On the study more broadly: T cells, B-cell-depleted T cells, or PBMCs provided the cDNA or gDNA that served as material.

CDR1 and CDR2 from the germline V gene are MRHNA and SNTAGT. The CDR3 extends over 15 amino acids. Trimming removed 2 bases at V and 2 bases at J, with 11 bases between. This clone showed up just a few times. The protocol was immunoSEQ multiplex PCR, while the TCRdb copy is restricted to in-frame clones and leaves out a portion. The sample carries around 150,000 clones, around 83% recorded once. This TCR was recovered from a man aged 18 to 30 with acute or convalescent COVID-19. The V gene is TRBV6-4, the J gene TRBJ2-3; TRBD1 might be the D (6 bases). Sequenced input: peripheral blood. The CDR3 region has the DNA TGTGCCAGCAGTGACGGGACAAAAGACACAGATACGCAGTATTTT. Protein sequence: CASSDGTKDTDTQYF.